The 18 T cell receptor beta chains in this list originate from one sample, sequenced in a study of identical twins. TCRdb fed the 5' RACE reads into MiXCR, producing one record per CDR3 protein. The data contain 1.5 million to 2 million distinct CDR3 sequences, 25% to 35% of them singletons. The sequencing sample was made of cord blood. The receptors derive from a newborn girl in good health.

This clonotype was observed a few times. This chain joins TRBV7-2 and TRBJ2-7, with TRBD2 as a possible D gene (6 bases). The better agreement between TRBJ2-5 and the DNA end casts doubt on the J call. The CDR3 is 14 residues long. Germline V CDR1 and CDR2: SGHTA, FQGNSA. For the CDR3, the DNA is TGTGCCAGCAGCTTACGGCGGGATGGGGAGACCCAGTACTTC. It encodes CASSLRRDGETQYF.

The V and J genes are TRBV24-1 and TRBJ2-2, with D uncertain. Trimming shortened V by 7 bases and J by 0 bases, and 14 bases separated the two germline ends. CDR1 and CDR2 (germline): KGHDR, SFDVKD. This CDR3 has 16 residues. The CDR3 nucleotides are TGTGCCACCAGAGGGTCCTCTAGGTCGAACACCGGGGAGCTGTTTTTT. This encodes CATRGSSRSNTGELFF.

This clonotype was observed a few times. CDR3 in DNA: TGTGCCAGCAGCTTAGTCGGACAGAGCGAGCAGTACTTC. Translating it yields CASSLVGQSEQYF. The V gene is TRBV7-9, the J gene TRBJ2-7; maybe TRBD1 (6 bases). Germline-derived CDR1 and CDR2 are SEHNR and FQNEAQ (reference sequence). Trimming removed 1 base from V and 6 bases from J, with 10 bases in between. This CDR3 spans 13 amino acids.

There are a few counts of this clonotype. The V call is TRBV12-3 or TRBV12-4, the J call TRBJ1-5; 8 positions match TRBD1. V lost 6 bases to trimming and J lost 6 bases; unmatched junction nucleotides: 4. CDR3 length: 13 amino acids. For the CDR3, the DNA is TGTGCCAGCAGCACAGACAGGGGTCAGCCCCAGCATTTT. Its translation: CASSTDRGQPQHF.

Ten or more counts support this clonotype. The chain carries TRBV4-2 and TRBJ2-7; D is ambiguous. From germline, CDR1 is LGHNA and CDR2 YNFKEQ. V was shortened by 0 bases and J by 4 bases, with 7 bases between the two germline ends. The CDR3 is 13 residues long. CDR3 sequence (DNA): TGTGCCAGCAGCCAAGAAAGGTCGTACGAGCAGTACTTC. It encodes CASSQERSYEQYF.

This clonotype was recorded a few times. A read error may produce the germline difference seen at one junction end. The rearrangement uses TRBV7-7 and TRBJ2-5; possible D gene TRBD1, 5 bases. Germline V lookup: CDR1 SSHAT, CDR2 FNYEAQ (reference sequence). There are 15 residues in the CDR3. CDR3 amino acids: CASSLTPGFQETQYF. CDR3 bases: TGTGCTAGCAGCTTAACCCCAGGGTTCCAAGAGACCCAGTACTTC.

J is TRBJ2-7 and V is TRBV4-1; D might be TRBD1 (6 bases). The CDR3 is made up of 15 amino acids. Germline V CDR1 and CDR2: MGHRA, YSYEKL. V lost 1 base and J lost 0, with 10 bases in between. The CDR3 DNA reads TGCGCCAGCAGCCAAGGGACAGTTAGCTCCTACGAGCAGTACTTC. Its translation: CASSQGTVSSYEQYF.

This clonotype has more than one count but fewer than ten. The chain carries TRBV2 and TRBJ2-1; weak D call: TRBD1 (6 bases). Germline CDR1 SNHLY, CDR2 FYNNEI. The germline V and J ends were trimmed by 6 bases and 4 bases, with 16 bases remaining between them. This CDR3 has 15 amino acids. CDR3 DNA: TGTGCCAGCAGCGCCAGGGGAAAGGAGTACAATGAGCAGTTCTTC. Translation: CASSARGKEYNEQFF.

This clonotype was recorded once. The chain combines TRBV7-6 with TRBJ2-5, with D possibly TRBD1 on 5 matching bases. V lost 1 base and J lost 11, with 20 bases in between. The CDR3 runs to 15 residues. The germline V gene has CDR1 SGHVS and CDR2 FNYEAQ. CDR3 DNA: TGTGCCAGCAGCTTAGGTTGGGGCACACACAATGAGCAGTACTTC. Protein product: CASSLGWGTHNEQYF.

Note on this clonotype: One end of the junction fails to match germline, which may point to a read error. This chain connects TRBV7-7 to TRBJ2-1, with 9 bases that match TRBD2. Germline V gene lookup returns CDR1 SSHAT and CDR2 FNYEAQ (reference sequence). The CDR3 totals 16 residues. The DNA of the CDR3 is TGTGCTAGCAGCTTATCGCGGGAGGGCCCCCACAATGAGCAGTTCTTC. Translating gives CASSLSREGPHNEQFF.

DNA for the CDR3: TGCAGTGCCGCTCCTCTTAGCACAGATACGCAGTATTTT. Protein sequence: CSAAPLSTDTQYF. The chain joins TRBV20-1 to TRBJ2-3; D ambiguous. Trimming cost V 6 bases and J 0 bases, with 10 bases left between them. CDR1 DFQATT and CDR2 SNEGSKA come from the germline V gene (reference sequence). CDR3 length: 13 residues.

The DNA of the CDR3 is TGTGCCACCAGTGATTACGAATCGGGGGAGCTGTTTTTT. It specifies CATSDYESGELFF. This rearrangement joins TRBV24-1 to TRBJ2-2; D is ambiguous. The CDR3 spans 13 residues. The V end was cut by 2 bases, the J end by 8 bases, with 8 bases between. Germline V gene lookup returns CDR1 KGHDR and CDR2 SFDVKD.

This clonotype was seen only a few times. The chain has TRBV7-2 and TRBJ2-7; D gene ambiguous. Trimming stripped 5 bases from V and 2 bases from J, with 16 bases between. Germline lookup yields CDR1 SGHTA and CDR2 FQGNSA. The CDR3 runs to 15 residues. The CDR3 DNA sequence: TGTGCCAGCAGCGCCCGAGGTACAGTTCCCTACGAGCAGTACTTC. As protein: CASSARGTVPYEQYF.

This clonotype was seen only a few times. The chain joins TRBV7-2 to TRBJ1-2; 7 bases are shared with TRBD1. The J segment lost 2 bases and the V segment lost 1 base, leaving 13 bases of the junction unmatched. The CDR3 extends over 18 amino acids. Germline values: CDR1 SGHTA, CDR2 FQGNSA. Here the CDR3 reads CASSLVRGGSQGNYGYTF. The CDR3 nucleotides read TGTGCCAGCAGCTTAGTCCGGGGTGGATCACAGGGGAACTATGGCTACACCTTC.

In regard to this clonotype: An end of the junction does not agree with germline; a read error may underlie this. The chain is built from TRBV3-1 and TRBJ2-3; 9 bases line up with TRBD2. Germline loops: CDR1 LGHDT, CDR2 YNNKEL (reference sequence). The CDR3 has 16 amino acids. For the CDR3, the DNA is TGTGCCAGGAGCCAAGACTGGGGACTAGCAGCAGATACGCAGTATTTT. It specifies CARSQDWGLAADTQYF.

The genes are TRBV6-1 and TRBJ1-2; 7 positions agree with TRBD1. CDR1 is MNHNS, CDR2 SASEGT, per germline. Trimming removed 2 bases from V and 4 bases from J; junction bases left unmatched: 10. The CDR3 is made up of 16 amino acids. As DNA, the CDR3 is TGTGCCAGCAGTGAACCCCCTCTGGACAGGCGCTATGGCTACACCTTC. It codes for CASSEPPLDRRYGYTF.

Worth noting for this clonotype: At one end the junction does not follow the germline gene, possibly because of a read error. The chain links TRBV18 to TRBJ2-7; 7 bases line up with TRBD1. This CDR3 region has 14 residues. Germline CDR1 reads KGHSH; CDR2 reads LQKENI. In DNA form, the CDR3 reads TGTGTCAGCTCCGTTACAGGGGCAGGGTACGAGCAGTACTTC. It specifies CVSSVTGAGYEQYF.

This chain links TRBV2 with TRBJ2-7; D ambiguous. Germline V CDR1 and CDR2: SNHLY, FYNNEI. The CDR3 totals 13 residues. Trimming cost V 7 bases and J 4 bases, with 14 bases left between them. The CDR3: CASTKEFRYEQYF. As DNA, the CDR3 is TGTGCCAGCACCAAAGAATTTCGGTACGAGCAGTACTTC.